The TCR beta chain described here comes from a study of blood T cells in healthy people across ages. Through a sample-barcoded 5' primer and a J-beta primer mix, a second PCR was run for roughly 6 to 12 cycles. One entry per CDR3 protein, called by TCRdb with MiXCR from the 5' RACE reads. The sample has approximately 1.5 million distinct CDR3 sequences; 35% to 45% are singletons. The CDR3 runs 13 residues. The germline CDR1 and CDR2 sequences are DFQATT and SNEGSKA (reference sequence). The source of this sequence is a woman aged 18-29 years in good health. The sample consisted of blood. This sequence joins TRBV20-1 and TRBJ1-1; D not certain. CDR3 bases: TGCAGCCTCGAGCCGGGAGTGAACACTGAAGCTTTCTTT. It is translated as CSLEPGVNTEAFF.